The present TCR beta chain was sequenced within a study of cytomegalovirus exposure and HLA in healthy donors. Overall study context: Earlier, 150 million to 200 million T cells were analyzed, and approximately 110 million unique TCR beta sequences were found among them. Drawn from HLA-typed donors, about 85 million unique TCRs were held in an early data release.

PCR involved 60 Vbeta and 13 Jbeta primers. TCRdb's copy holds only in-frame clones and misses some; the assay was immunoSEQ multiplex PCR. The sample shows 100,000 to 140,000 clones, less than 85% of them seen only once. The V segment lost 4 bases and the J segment 8 bases; nucleotides outside the gene matches: 11. Germline loops: CDR1 SGDLS, CDR2 YYNGEE. The CDR3 length is 16 residues. Concerning this clone: The antigen is undetermined.

General study points: TCR beta chains numbering some 160 were designated cytomegalovirus-associated.

This clonotype was sampled from a woman between 40 and 55 years old in good health and CMV-seropositive. The rearrangement uses TRBV9 and TRBJ2-1, with TRBD2 matching over 11 bases. Specimen: PBMCs. The CDR3 DNA reads as TGTGCCAGCAGCCTGCGGGATAGCGGGGGGGCCTATGAGCAGTTCTTC. It is translated as CASSLRDSGGAYEQFF.